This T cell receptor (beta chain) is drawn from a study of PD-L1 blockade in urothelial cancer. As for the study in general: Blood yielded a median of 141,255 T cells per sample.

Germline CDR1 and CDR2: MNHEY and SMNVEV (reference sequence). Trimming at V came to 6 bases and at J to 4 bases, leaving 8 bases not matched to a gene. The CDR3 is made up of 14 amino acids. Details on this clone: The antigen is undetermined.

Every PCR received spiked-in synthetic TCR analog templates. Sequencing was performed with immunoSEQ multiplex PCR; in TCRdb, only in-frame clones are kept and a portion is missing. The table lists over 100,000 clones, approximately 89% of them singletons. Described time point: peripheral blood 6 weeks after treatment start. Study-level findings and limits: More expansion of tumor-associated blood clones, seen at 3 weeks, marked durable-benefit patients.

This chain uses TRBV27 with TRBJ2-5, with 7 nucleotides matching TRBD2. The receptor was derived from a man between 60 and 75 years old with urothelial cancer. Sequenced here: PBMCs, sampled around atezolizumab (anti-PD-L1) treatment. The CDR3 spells CASSKGGIPETQYF. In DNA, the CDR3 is TGTGCCAGCAGCAAGGGAGGGATACCAGAGACCCAGTACTTC.